The T cell receptor (beta chain) described here comes from a study of blood T cell repertoires in COVID-19. The ends lost 5 bases at V and 7 bases at J; junction bases unmatched: 4. The CDR3 has 14 amino acids. The germline V gene encodes CDR1 SGHTA and CDR2 FQGNSA. This table comes from immunoSEQ multiplex PCR, and its TCRdb copy is limited to in-frame clones, with some not included. The table records a few hundred thousand clones, around 84% of them present only once. Sample: PBMCs or T cells enriched from blood (not recorded which). The rearrangement links TRBV7-2 to TRBJ2-7; 14 bases are a match to TRBD2. This clonotype was sampled from a woman aged 45-59 years who had recovered from COVID-19. The CDR3 DNA is TGTGCCAGCAGCCAATGGACTAGCGGGAGGGAGCAGTACTTC. It translates to CASSQWTSGREQYF.